Below are 19 T cell receptor beta chains sequenced from a single sample in a study of T cell responses to AZD1222 COVID-19 vaccine. Sequencing used immunoSEQ multiplex PCR; TCRdb keeps in-frame clones, though not all of them. The sample lists about 150,000 clones, 85% to 90% occurring once. Sequencing was performed on peripheral blood, taken on day 0 of AZD1222 vaccination. The receptor set was obtained from an adult in good health.

The chain couples TRBV10-1 to TRBJ2-1; 8 positions agree with TRBD2. J gave up 3 bases and V 4 bases, and 8 bases lay outside the gene matches. The CDR3 runs to 16 residues. Germline CDR1 and CDR2: WNHNN and SYGVQD (reference sequence). CDR3 in DNA: TGCGCCAGCAGTGCCTTCACTAGCGGTGGCTACAATGAGCAGTTCTTC. Translating gives CASSAFTSGGYNEQFF.

V and J are TRBV7-2 and TRBJ2-1; D tentatively reads TRBD1 or TRBD2 (7 bases each). The germline V gene encodes CDR1 SGHTA and CDR2 FQGNSA. V lost 5 bases, J lost 5 bases, and 16 bases lay in between. The CDR3 is 15 amino acids. This CDR3 reads CASSQGGGLNNEQFF. CDR3 nucleotides: TGTGCCAGCAGCCAGGGGGGGGGCCTAAACAATGAGCAGTTCTTC.

The V gene is TRBV28, the J gene TRBJ2-7; the match to TRBD1 covers 9 bases. Germline-derived CDR1 and CDR2 are MDHEN and SYDVKM. The V segment lost 6 bases and the J segment 0 bases; nucleotides outside the gene matches: 6. The CDR3 spans 15 residues. The CDR3 protein is CASRWSQGASYEQYF. The CDR3 DNA sequence: TGTGCCAGCAGATGGTCACAGGGGGCCTCCTACGAGCAGTACTTC.

The chain uses TRBV7-9 and TRBJ1-1; no firm D call. Germline V gene data show CDR1 as SEHNR and CDR2 as FQNEAQ (reference sequence). This CDR3 region has 12 residues. V was pared by 3 bases and J by 8 bases, with 10 bases between. CDR3 bases: TGTGCCAGCAGCTTTGGCCCTTCAGAAGCTTTCTTT. This codes for CASSFGPSEAFF.

This clone occurred a few times. V gene TRBV1 combines with J gene TRBJ1-2. TRBV1 is classified as a pseudogene. There are 18 residues in the CDR3. DNA for the CDR3: TGCACCAGCAGCCAATTATTACGTCCCTGGGTTGCTAACTATGGCTACACCTTC. Protein sequence: CTSSQLLRPWVANYGYTF.

The chain has TRBV28 and TRBJ2-7; D uncertain. Between the trimmed V and J ends, which lost 6 bases and 0 bases, there was a span of 18 bases. Germline values: CDR1 MDHEN, CDR2 SYDVKM. This CDR3 comprises 16 residues. In DNA, the CDR3 is TGTGCCAGCAGCTCCATCGGCCAGGCCCACTCCTACGAGCAGTACTTC. Residues: CASSSIGQAHSYEQYF.

The chain has TRBV28 and TRBJ2-2; a weak D match, TRBD1 (5 bases). V was clipped by 5 bases and J by 0 bases, with 16 bases between them. The CDR3 runs 17 residues. Germline V gene sequence: CDR1 MDHEN, CDR2 SYDVKM. The CDR3 region has the DNA TGTGCCAGCAGTCCACCCCCCCGGACACCGAACACCGGGGAGCTGTTTTTT. It is translated as CASSPPPRTPNTGELFF.

This rearrangement joins TRBV11-3 to TRBJ2-2; TRBD2 might be the D (6 bases). Between the trimmed V and J ends, which lost 11 bases and 2 bases, there was a span of 9 bases. This CDR3 has 12 amino acids. The V gene's germline CDR1 is SGHNT and CDR2 YENEEA. CDR3 nucleotides: TGTGCCTCGGGGGTCAACACCGGGGAGCTGTTTTTT. Protein sequence: CASGVNTGELFF.

For the CDR3, the DNA is TGTGCCAGCAGCTCAACCAGGGGGACCACTGAAGCTTTCTTT. Amino acids: CASSSTRGTTEAFF. The V and J genes are TRBV11-2 and TRBJ1-1, with 7 bases matching TRBD1. The CDR3 is 14 residues long. Per germline, CDR1 SGHAT and CDR2 FQNNGV. V trimming: 4 bases; J trimming: 4 bases; junction bases outside the gene matches: 6.

The chain uses TRBV28 and TRBJ1-2; the D gene is possibly TRBD1 (5 bases). CDR3 length equals 15 residues. Germline CDR1 MDHEN, CDR2 SYDVKM. The ends were cut back, 1 base at V and 4 bases at J, with 13 bases in the middle. The CDR3 region has the DNA TGTGCCAGCAGTTTATTCCAGGGAGCGAGCTATGGCTACACCTTC. Translation gives CASSLFQGASYGYTF.

The chain uses TRBV9 and TRBJ2-2; the D is unclear. The CDR3 is 10 amino acids. Germline V gene data show CDR1 as SGDLS and CDR2 as YYNGEE. Here the CDR3 reads CASGTGELFF. CDR3 DNA sequence: TGTGCGAGTGGGACCGGGGAGCTGTTTTTT.

The chain has TRBV28 and TRBJ2-5; D is unresolved. V dropped 6 bases and J dropped 4 bases, with 12 bases sitting between them. Germline V CDR1 and CDR2: MDHEN, SYDVKM. This CDR3 contains 13 residues. In nucleotides, the CDR3 is TGTGCCAGCAGGCGGACGGCACCAGAGACCCAGTACTTC. It encodes CASRRTAPETQYF. Full variable domain (rest looked up from reference TRBV28 and TRBJ2-5): DVKVTQSSRYLVKRTGEKVFLECVQDMDHENMFWYRQDPGLGLRLIYFSYDVKMKEKGDIPEGYSVSREKKERFSLILESASTNQTSMYLCASRRTAPETQYFGPGTRLLVL.

The chain has TRBV7-8 and TRBJ2-7, with 10 nucleotides matching TRBD1. The ends lost 0 bases at V and 2 bases at J; junction bases unmatched: 4. Germline CDR1 and CDR2: SGHVS and FQNEAQ. This CDR3 has 16 amino acids. The CDR3 bases are TGTGCCAGCAGCTTAGCTAGGGACAGGGGAACCTACGAGCAGTACGTC. Amino acid sequence: CASSLARDRGTYEQYV.

This clone was recorded only once. The V and J genes are TRBV7-9 and TRBJ1-1; D not certain. Looked up from germline, CDR1 is SEHNR and CDR2 is FQNEAQ (reference sequence). Trimming pared 0 bases from V and 1 base from J, leaving 9 bases between. The CDR3 covers 15 residues. The CDR3 spells CASSLAAAANTEAFF. The CDR3 DNA reads TGTGCCAGCAGCTTAGCCGCGGCAGCGAACACTGAAGCTTTCTTT.

This chain connects TRBV11-2 to TRBJ2-2; D not resolved. The CDR3 has 16 amino acids. The germline gives CDR1 SGHAT, CDR2 FQNNGV. V lost 1 base and J lost 1, with 10 bases in between. The CDR3 region is CASSLGQVGNTGELFF. The CDR3 DNA sequence: TGTGCCAGCAGCTTAGGCCAGGTCGGGAACACCGGGGAGCTGTTTTTT.

The chain is built from TRBV5-1 and TRBJ2-5; D is uncertain. V lost 0 bases to trimming and J lost 0 bases, with 12 bases between them. CDR3 length: 16 residues. Germline assignment: CDR1 SGHRS and CDR2 YFSETQ. CDR3 DNA: TGCGCCAGCAGCTTGGGAACACGATCCAACCAAGAGACCCAGTACTTC. Amino acid sequence: CASSLGTRSNQETQYF.

The genes are TRBV7-9 and TRBJ1-4, with a tentative D call TRBD1 (6 bases). The CDR3 runs 11 residues. Trimming removed 10 bases at V and 11 bases at J, with 14 bases between. The germline CDR1 and CDR2 sequences are SEHNR and FQNEAQ (reference sequence). CDR3 DNA: TGTGCCACCCCTGGGACACACAAACTGTTTTTT. It encodes CATPGTHKLFF.

The gene calls are TRBV3-1 (or the pseudogene TRBV3-2) and TRBJ2-5; D call uncertain. CDR1 and CDR2 (germline): LGHDT, YNNKEL (reference sequence). V was shortened by 4 bases and J by 1 base, with 7 bases between the two germline ends. The length of the CDR3 is 13 residues. CDR3 DNA: TGTGCCAGCAGCCTCTTCAGCCAAGAGACCCAGTACTTC. This sequence encodes CASSLFSQETQYF.

The genes are TRBV19 and TRBJ2-5; no clear D. The CDR3 has 13 residues. Trimming took off 5 bases at V and 2 bases at J, with 9 bases between the two ends. The V gene's germline CDR1 is LNHDA and CDR2 SQIVND (reference sequence). The CDR3 loop is CASSSAGQETQYF. The CDR3 nucleotides are TGTGCCAGTAGTTCGGCAGGACAAGAGACCCAGTACTTC.